This TCR beta chain was recovered during a study of cytomegalovirus exposure and HLA in healthy donors. Study conclusions and caveats: Exclusion applied to some V segments, including TRBV6-2 and TRBV6-3, as they were indistinguishable.

The CDR3 length is 15 residues. Between the trimmed V and J ends, which lost 3 bases and 4 bases, there was a span of 16 bases. CDR1 is SGHRS and CDR2 is YFSETQ in the germline V gene. The study ran its PCR with 60 Vbeta and 13 Jbeta primers. TCRdb's copy holds only in-frame clones and misses some; the assay was immunoSEQ multiplex PCR. The sample has more than 150,000 clones; around 80% are singletons. Regarding donors, all were healthy bone marrow donors. Donors likely had unrecorded immune exposures despite being nominally healthy when sampled. For this clone: What it binds is not known. Other DNA sequences from this sample encode an identical CDR3 as well.

Source material: PBMCs. This chain links TRBV5-1 with TRBJ2-5, with no clear D. The sequence derives from a girl under 18 in good health and CMV-seropositive. The chain's CDR3 is CASSSLTGTGETQYF. The CDR3 DNA reads as TGCGCCAGCAGCTCCCTGACTGGAACGGGAGAGACCCAGTACTTC.